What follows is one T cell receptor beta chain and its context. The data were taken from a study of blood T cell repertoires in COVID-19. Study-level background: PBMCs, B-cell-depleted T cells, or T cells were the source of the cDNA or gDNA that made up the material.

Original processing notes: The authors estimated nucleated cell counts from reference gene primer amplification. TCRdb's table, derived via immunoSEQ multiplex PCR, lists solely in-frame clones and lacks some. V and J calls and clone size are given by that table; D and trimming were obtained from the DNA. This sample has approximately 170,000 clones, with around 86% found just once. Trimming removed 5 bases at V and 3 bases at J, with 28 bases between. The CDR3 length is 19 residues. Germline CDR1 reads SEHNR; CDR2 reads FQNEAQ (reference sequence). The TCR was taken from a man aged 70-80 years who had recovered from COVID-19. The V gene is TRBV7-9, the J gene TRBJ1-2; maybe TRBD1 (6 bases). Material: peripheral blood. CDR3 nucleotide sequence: TGTGCCAGCAGCGCTCTCAACGTTGTACAGGGAAATCTTTACTATGGCTACACCTTC. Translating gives CASSALNVVQGNLYYGYTF.